Given below is one T cell receptor (beta chain) in context. The sample originates from a study of T cells expressing NK-cell markers. No DNA is given; TCRdb re-called the 5' RACE reads and lists each CDR3 protein once. This listing includes about 390,000 distinct CDR3 sequences. The CDR3 is 16 residues long. The sample was blood T cells: a sorted CD56 or NKG2C T cell subset, CD4+ or CD8+ T cells, or bulk PBMC T cells (not recorded which). This sequence originates from a woman in her forties or fifties in good health. V is TRBV12-3 or TRBV12-4 and J is TRBJ2-1; with no DNA, the TCRdb D assignment of TRBD1 cannot be verified. CDR3 in amino acids: CASSETDRVAYNEQFF.